The source of this T cell receptor (beta chain) is a study of blood T cell repertoires in COVID-19. About the research overall: Donors in the United States, Italy and Spain gave samples during acute or convalescent COVID-19. PBMCs, B-cell-depleted T cells, or T cells provided the cDNA or gDNA that made up the material.

Germline V lookup: CDR1 LGHDT, CDR2 YNNKEL (reference sequence). CDR3 length equals 15 residues. J lost 7 bases, V lost 7 bases, and 10 bases had no gene match. Per the original methods: Reference gene primers were amplified, and this amplification served to estimate nucleated cell counts. Libraries were prepared by immunoSEQ multiplex PCR; TCRdb keeps only in-frame clonotypes and omits some of them. V and J calls and clone size are those listed in that table; D and trimming were worked out from the DNA. The table includes about 200,000 clones, approximately 91% detected once. The receptor was isolated from a man younger than 35 with active or convalescent COVID-19. This chain connects TRBV3-1 (or the pseudogene TRBV3-2) to TRBJ1-6; 7 bases match TRBD1. Sequenced material: peripheral blood. The CDR3 loop is CASTTGTRLNSPLHF. The CDR3 region has the DNA TGTGCCAGCACGACAGGGACTCGGTTAAATTCACCCCTCCACTTT.